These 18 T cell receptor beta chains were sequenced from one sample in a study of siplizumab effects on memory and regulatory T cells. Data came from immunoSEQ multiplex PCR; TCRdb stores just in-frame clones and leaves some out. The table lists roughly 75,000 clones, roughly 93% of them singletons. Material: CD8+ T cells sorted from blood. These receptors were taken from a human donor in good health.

In DNA form, the CDR3 reads TGTGCCAGCGGCATCGATGAGCAGTTCTTC. It specifies CASGIDEQFF. This chain links TRBV6-5 with TRBJ2-1; D ambiguous. CDR3 size: 10 residues. Germline V gives CDR1 MNHEY, CDR2 SVGAGI. V was trimmed by 8 bases and J by 8 bases, leaving 7 bases between them.

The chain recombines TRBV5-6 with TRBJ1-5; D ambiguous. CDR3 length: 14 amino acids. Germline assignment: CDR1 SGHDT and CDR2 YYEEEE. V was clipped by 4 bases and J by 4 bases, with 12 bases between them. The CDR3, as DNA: TGTGCCAGCAGCCCAGGTTTGGCTAATCAGCCCCAGCATTTT. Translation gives CASSPGLANQPQHF.

CDR3 sequence: CASSYSQGHYNYGYTF. In DNA, the CDR3 is TGTGCCAGCAGTTACTCGCAGGGCCATTATAACTATGGCTACACCTTC. This chain uses TRBV6-5 with TRBJ1-2, with TRBD1 as a possible D gene (5 bases). V dropped 0 bases and J dropped 1 base, with 12 bases sitting between them. The CDR3 sequence is 16 residues long. Germline loops: CDR1 MNHEY, CDR2 SVGAGI.

CDR3 in amino acids: CASREDRGGNQPQHF. The CDR3 DNA is TGTGCCAGCAGGGAGGACAGGGGGGGCAATCAGCCCCAGCATTTT. The rearrangement joins TRBV2 to TRBJ1-5; TRBD1 aligns across 10 bases. V was clipped by 6 bases and J by 2 bases; unmatched bases: 4. The CDR3 extends over 15 amino acids. Germline V gene data show CDR1 as SNHLY and CDR2 as FYNNEI.

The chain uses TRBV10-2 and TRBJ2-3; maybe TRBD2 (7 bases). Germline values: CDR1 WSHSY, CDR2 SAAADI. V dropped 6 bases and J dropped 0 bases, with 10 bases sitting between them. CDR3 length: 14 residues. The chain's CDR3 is CASRRGGSTDTQYF. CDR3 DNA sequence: TGCGCCAGCAGGAGGGGGGGAAGCACAGATACGCAGTATTTT.

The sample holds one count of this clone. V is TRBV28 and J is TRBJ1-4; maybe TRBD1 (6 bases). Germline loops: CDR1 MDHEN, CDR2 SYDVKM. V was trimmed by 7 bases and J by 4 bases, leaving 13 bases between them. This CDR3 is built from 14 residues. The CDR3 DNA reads TGTGCCAGCACCGCGGACAGCCGTAATGAAAAACTGTTTTTT. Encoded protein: CASTADSRNEKLFF.

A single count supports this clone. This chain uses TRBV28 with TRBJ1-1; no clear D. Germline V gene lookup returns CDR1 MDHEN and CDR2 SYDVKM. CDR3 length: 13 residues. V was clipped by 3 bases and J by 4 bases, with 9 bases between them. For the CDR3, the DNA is TGTGCCAGCAGTTTCTTGGGAGGCACTGAAGCTTTCTTT. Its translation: CASSFLGGTEAFF.

The CDR3 DNA sequence: TGTGCCAGCAGCGTTCAGGGATATGGCTACACCTTC. Protein: CASSVQGYGYTF. The chain combines TRBV9 with TRBJ1-2, with D perhaps TRBD1 (5 bases). V lost 2 bases and J 5 bases, leaving 7 bases between the germline ends. Germline CDR1 reads SGDLS; CDR2 reads YYNGEE. CDR3 length: 12 residues.

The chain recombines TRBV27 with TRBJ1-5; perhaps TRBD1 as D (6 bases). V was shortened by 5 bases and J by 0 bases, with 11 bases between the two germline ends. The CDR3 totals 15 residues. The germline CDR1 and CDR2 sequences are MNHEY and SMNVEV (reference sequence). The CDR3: CASSQQGYSNQPQHF. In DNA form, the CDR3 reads TGTGCCAGCAGTCAACAGGGTTATAGCAATCAGCCCCAGCATTTT.

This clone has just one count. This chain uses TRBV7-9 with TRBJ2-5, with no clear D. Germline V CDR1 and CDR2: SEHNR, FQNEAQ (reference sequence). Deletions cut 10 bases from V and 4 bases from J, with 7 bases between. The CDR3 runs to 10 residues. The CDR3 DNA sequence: TGTGCCACCCAGAGAGAGACCCAGTACTTC. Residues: CATQRETQYF. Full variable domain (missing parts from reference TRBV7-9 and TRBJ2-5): DTGVSQNPRHKITKRGQNVTFRCDPISEHNRLYWYRQTLGQGPEFLTYFQNEAQLEKSRLLSDRFSAERPKGSFSTLEIQRTEQGDSAMYLCATQRETQYFGPGTRLLVL.

The CDR3 DNA is TGTGCCAGCAGTGAACCGGGCCGGATGGGGGAAAAACTGTTTTTT. Its translation: CASSEPGRMGEKLFF. The V and J genes are TRBV6-1 and TRBJ1-4; D gene uncertain. Trimming pared 2 bases from V and 8 bases from J, leaving 15 bases between. Per germline, CDR1 MNHNS and CDR2 SASEGT. This CDR3 is built from 15 residues.

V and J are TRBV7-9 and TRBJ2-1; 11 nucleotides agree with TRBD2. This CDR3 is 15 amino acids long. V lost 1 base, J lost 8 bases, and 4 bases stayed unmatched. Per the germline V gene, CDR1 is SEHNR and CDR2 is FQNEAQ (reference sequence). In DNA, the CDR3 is TGTGCCAGCAGCTTAGTTAGCGGGGGGGCTGATGAGCAGTTCTTC. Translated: CASSLVSGGADEQFF.

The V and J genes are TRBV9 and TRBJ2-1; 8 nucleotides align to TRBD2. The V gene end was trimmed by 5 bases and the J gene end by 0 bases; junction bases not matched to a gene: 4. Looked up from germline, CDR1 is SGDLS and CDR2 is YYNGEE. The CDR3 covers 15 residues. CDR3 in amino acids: CASSPGLVSYNEQFF. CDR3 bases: TGTGCCAGCAGTCCGGGACTAGTCTCCTACAATGAGCAGTTCTTC.

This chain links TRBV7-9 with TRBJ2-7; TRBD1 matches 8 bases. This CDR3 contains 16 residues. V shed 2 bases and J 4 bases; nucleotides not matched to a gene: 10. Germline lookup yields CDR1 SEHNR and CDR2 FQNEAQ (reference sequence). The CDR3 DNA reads TGTGCCAGCAGCTTAAGGTCGGAGACAGGGGTTTACGAGCAGTACTTC. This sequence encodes CASSLRSETGVYEQYF.

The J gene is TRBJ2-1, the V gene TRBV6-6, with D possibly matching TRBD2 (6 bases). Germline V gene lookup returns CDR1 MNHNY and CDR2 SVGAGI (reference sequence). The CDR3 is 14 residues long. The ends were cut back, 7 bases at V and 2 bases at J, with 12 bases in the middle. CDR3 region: CASTGTSAYNEQFF. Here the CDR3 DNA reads TGTGCCAGCACCGGGACTTCCGCCTACAATGAGCAGTTCTTC.

CDR3 sequence (DNA): TGTGCCAGCAGCGTAACAGGGGTTTCCTACGAGCAGTACTTC. This translates into CASSVTGVSYEQYF. The chain recombines TRBV9 with TRBJ2-7; 7 bases are a match to TRBD1. J gave up 1 base and V 1 base, and 2 bases lay outside the gene matches. CDR3 length equals 14 residues. Germline V lookup: CDR1 SGDLS, CDR2 YYNGEE.

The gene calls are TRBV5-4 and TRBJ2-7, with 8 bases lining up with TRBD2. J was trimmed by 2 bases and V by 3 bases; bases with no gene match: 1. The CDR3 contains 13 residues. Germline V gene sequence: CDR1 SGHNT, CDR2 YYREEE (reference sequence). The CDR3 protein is CASSYGGAYEQYF. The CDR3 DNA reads TGTGCCAGCAGCTACGGGGGGGCCTACGAGCAGTACTTC.

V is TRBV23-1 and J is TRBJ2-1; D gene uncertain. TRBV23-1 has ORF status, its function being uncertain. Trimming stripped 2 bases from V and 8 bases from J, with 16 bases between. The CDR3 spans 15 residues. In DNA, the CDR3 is TGCGCCAGCAGTCAAAGGCCAAGCATTGGCCATGAGCAGTTCTTC. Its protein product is CASSQRPSIGHEQFF.